Each of the 23 T cell receptor beta chains below was sequenced from the same sample in a study of tumour-infiltrating T cells in Burkitt lymphoma. Clones were read by immunoSEQ multiplex PCR, and TCRdb kept only the in-frame ones, dropping some. The table has about 5,400 clones, around 10% seen once. The specimen was tumor tissue. Receptors originate from a human donor with diffuse large B-cell lymphoma.

The table lists this clone with a few counts. This sequence joins TRBV9 and TRBJ1-5, with 8 nucleotides matching TRBD1. J lost 4 bases, V lost 0 bases, and 3 bases had no gene match. The V gene's germline CDR1 is SGDLS and CDR2 YYNGEE. The CDR3 spans 15 residues. The CDR3 loop reads CASSVDTGGNQPQHF. The CDR3, as DNA: TGTGCCAGCAGCGTAGATACAGGGGGAAATCAGCCCCAGCATTTT.

The rearrangement links TRBV11-2 to TRBJ1-2; D is perhaps TRBD1 (6 bases). Germline V gives CDR1 SGHAT, CDR2 FQNNGV. The CDR3 is made up of 13 amino acids. Between the trimmed V and J ends, which lost 1 base and 8 bases, there was a span of 11 bases. CDR3 sequence: CASSLGGAWGYTF. CDR3 DNA sequence: TGTGCCAGCAGCTTAGGGGGGGCGTGGGGCTACACCTTC.

This clone qualifies as medium-sized. The CDR3 DNA is TGCGCCAGCAGCCTGGGGCCTACTACAGATTCACCCCTCCACTTT. Residues: CASSLGPTTDSPLHF. V usage is TRBV4-3 and J usage is TRBJ1-6; perhaps TRBD1 as D (5 bases). CDR1 LGHNA and CDR2 YSLEER come from the germline V gene. The ends were cut back, 4 bases at V and 8 bases at J, with 15 bases in the middle. This CDR3 comprises 15 residues.

The V and J genes are TRBV10-3 and TRBJ1-1; 7 positions agree with TRBD1. Germline CDR1 reads ENHRY; CDR2 reads SYGVKD. This CDR3 is built from 17 residues. J lost 2 bases, V lost 3 bases, and 12 bases had no gene match. The CDR3, as DNA: TGTGCCATCAGTGATAGACAGGGACCTGGGGGAAACACTGAAGCTTTCTTT. The encoded protein is CAISDRQGPGGNTEAFF.

V usage is TRBV6-5 and J usage is TRBJ1-2; TRBD1 might be the D (6 bases). This CDR3 has 13 residues. Trimming shortened V by 8 bases and J by 5 bases, and 15 bases separated the two germline ends. From germline, CDR1 is MNHEY and CDR2 SVGAGI. In DNA, the CDR3 is TGTGCCAGCGTGAGAGGACAGTGGTATGGCTACACCTTC. Encoded protein: CASVRGQWYGYTF.

J is TRBJ2-7 and V is TRBV27; D is unclear. Germline assignment: CDR1 MNHEY and CDR2 SMNVEV (reference sequence). Trimming cost V 5 bases and J 2 bases, with 10 bases left between them. The CDR3 length is 13 residues. CDR3 in amino acids: CASSPKTPYEQYF. The CDR3 nucleotides are TGTGCCAGCAGTCCAAAAACCCCCTACGAGCAGTACTTC.

This chain joins TRBV9 and TRBJ1-6; D unresolved. Between the trimmed V and J ends, which lost 4 bases and 9 bases, there was a span of 11 bases. The CDR3 is made up of 13 amino acids. Germline values: CDR1 SGDLS, CDR2 YYNGEE. CDR3 residues: CASSLPPSSPLHF. The CDR3 DNA is TGTGCCAGCAGCTTACCTCCTAGTTCACCCCTCCACTTT.

This clone was counted a few times. V usage is TRBV7-2 and J usage is TRBJ1-2; 8 nucleotides line up with TRBD1. Trimming at V came to 5 bases and at J to 7 bases, leaving 9 bases not matched to a gene. CDR1 is SGHTA and CDR2 is FQGNSA in the germline V gene. This CDR3 is 14 amino acids long. CDR3 coding DNA: TGTGCCAGCAGCCCGCGGACAGGGCCTCGTGGCTACACCTTC. This sequence encodes CASSPRTGPRGYTF.

The chain joins TRBV5-1 to TRBJ2-4, with TRBD1 matching 12 bases. After removal of 4 bases from V and 4 bases from J, the junction contained 6 bases not matched to a gene. Germline V gives CDR1 SGHRS, CDR2 YFSETQ. The CDR3 sequence is 16 residues long. CDR3 loop: CASSIPGQGAKNIQYF. Written as DNA, the CDR3 is TGCGCCAGCAGCATCCCGGGACAGGGGGCGAAAAACATTCAGTACTTC. The whole variable domain, remainder taken from reference TRBV5-1 and TRBJ2-4, is KAGVTQTPRYLIKTRGQQVTLSCSPISGHRSVSWYQQTPGQGLQFLFEYFSETQRNKGNFPGRFSGRQFSNSRSEMNVSTLELGDSALYLCASSIPGQGAKNIQYFGAGTRLSVL.

The chain employs TRBV7-9 and TRBJ1-4, with 9 bases fitting TRBD1. Germline assignment: CDR1 SEHNR and CDR2 FQNEAQ (reference sequence). The CDR3 extends over 13 amino acids. The V gene end was trimmed by 11 bases and the J gene end by 5 bases; junction bases not matched to a gene: 6. The CDR3 here is CALGGTGNEKLFF. CDR3 sequence (DNA): TGTGCCCTCGGGGGGACAGGGAATGAAAAACTGTTTTTT.

This chain joins TRBV7-9 and TRBJ2-7, with D perhaps matching TRBD1 (6 bases). The V gene lost 0 bases and the J gene lost 0 bases, with 9 bases spanning the gap. Germline values: CDR1 SEHNR, CDR2 FQNEAQ (reference sequence). CDR3 length: 15 residues. CDR3 region: CASSLAQGASYEQYF. The CDR3 DNA follows: TGTGCCAGCAGCTTAGCACAGGGAGCCTCCTACGAGCAGTACTTC.

This clone was seen a handful of times. CDR3 DNA sequence: TGCGCCAGCAGCCAAGGACGAGGGGATCAGCCCCAGCATTTT. It specifies CASSQGRGDQPQHF. The chain joins TRBV4-1 to TRBJ1-5, with D maybe TRBD1 (5 bases). The CDR3 totals 14 residues. Germline V lookup: CDR1 MGHRA, CDR2 YSYEKL. Trimming pared 1 base from V and 5 bases from J, leaving 9 bases between.

This clone was counted between two and nine times. This chain uses TRBV18 with TRBJ2-7; possibly TRBD1 or TRBD2 for D (5 bases each). V was trimmed by 3 bases and J by 2 bases, leaving 20 bases between them. The CDR3 has 17 amino acids. Germline CDR1 reads KGHSH; CDR2 reads LQKENI. This CDR3 is CASSPGRDAGYAYEQYF. CDR3 coding DNA: TGTGCCAGCTCACCGGGAAGGGACGCGGGTTACGCCTACGAGCAGTACTTC.

This clone has just a few counts. The DNA of the CDR3 is TGTGCCAGCAGTTACTGGAGCGGGGGGACAAATACGCAGTATTTT. Its translation: CASSYWSGGTNTQYF. V and J are TRBV6-5 and TRBJ2-3; 9 nucleotides match TRBD2. The CDR3 is 15 amino acids. V gave up 1 base and J gave up 7 bases; unmatched junction bases: 6. CDR1 is MNHEY and CDR2 is SVGAGI in the germline V gene.

A single count supports this clone. This chain uses TRBV4-3 with TRBJ1-1, with TRBD1 as a possible D gene (5 bases). Germline V gives CDR1 LGHNA, CDR2 YSLEER. This CDR3 has 16 residues. Trimming shortened V by 5 bases and J by 3 bases, and 19 bases separated the two germline ends. The CDR3 nucleotides are TGCGCCAGCAGCTACTCCCCGGGACCCTCCTACACTGAAGCTTTCTTT. Residues: CASSYSPGPSYTEAFF.

The V and J genes are TRBV6-1 and TRBJ2-1; TRBD1 matches at 9 bases. V was pared by 11 bases and J by 8 bases, with 10 bases of the junction left unmatched. The CDR3 runs to 13 residues. Looked up from germline, CDR1 is MNHNS and CDR2 is SASEGT. The CDR3 coding sequence is TGTGCCCATCGAGACAGGGGGACGGATGAGCAGTTCTTC. This translates into CAHRDRGTDEQFF.

The chain combines TRBV28 with TRBJ1-4, with unresolved D. CDR1 and CDR2 (germline): MDHEN, SYDVKM. V was trimmed by 3 bases and J by 1 base, leaving 6 bases between them. This CDR3 is 14 amino acids long. CDR3 in amino acids: CASSLPVTNEKLFF. CDR3 bases: TGTGCCAGCAGTTTGCCTGTAACTAATGAAAAACTGTTTTTT. Using reference TRBV28 and TRBJ1-4 for the parts outside the CDR3, the full variable domain is DVKVTQSSRYLVKRTGEKVFLECVQDMDHENMFWYRQDPGLGLRLIYFSYDVKMKEKGDIPEGYSVSREKKERFSLILESASTNQTSMYLCASSLPVTNEKLFFGSGTQLSVL.

The rearrangement uses TRBV19 and TRBJ2-1; 7 bases are a match to TRBD1. The J segment lost 8 bases and the V segment lost 6 bases, leaving 19 bases of the junction unmatched. The CDR3 consists of 17 residues. CDR1 is LNHDA, CDR2 SQIVND, per germline (reference sequence). The CDR3: CASSPYRGSLQRDEQFF. The CDR3 DNA sequence: TGTGCCAGTAGCCCGTACAGGGGATCGCTTCAAAGGGATGAGCAGTTCTTC.

This clone was counted only a few times. The chain combines TRBV7-9 with TRBJ2-3; D tentatively reads TRBD1 or TRBD2 (6 bases each). The ends were cut back, 7 bases at V and 2 bases at J, with 22 bases in the middle. Germline CDR1 SEHNR, CDR2 FQNEAQ (reference sequence). The CDR3 consists of 17 residues. CDR3 in DNA: TGTGCCAGCACCCCGGGCCTGGGGGGCCGACTCACAGATACGCAGTATTTT. It specifies CASTPGLGGRLTDTQYF.

A few counts support this clone. The genes are TRBV11-2 and TRBJ1-2, with D perhaps matching TRBD1 (6 bases). Germline values: CDR1 SGHAT, CDR2 FQNNGV. Trimming shortened V by 2 bases and J by 5 bases, and 6 bases separated the two germline ends. This CDR3 is 12 amino acids long. Here the CDR3 reads CASSLQGYGYTF. The DNA of the CDR3 is TGTGCCAGCAGCTTACAGGGGTATGGCTACACCTTC. The full variable domain, with the rest looked up from reference TRBV11-2 and TRBJ1-2, is EAGVAQSPRYKIIEKRQSVAFWCNPISGHATLYWYQQILGQGPKLLIQFQNNGVVDDSQLPKDRFSAERLKGVDSTLKIQPAKLEDSAVYLCASSLQGYGYTFGSGTRLTVV.

This clone was seen more than once but under ten times. The V and J genes are TRBV6-6 and TRBJ2-5; D not resolved. The germline V and J ends were trimmed by 1 base and 0 bases, with 6 bases remaining between them. This CDR3 is built from 14 residues. Germline loops: CDR1 MNHNY, CDR2 SVGAGI (reference sequence). This CDR3 reads CASSYFRYQETQYF. The CDR3 DNA reads TGTGCCAGCAGTTACTTCAGGTACCAAGAGACCCAGTACTTC.

The table lists this clone with a few counts. This CDR3 reads CASSHRDSYNEQFF. CDR3 nucleotides: TGTGCCAGCAGTCACCGGGACTCCTACAATGAGCAGTTCTTC. The chain employs TRBV2 and TRBJ2-1; possibly TRBD2 for D (5 bases). The CDR3 consists of 14 residues. V lost 5 bases to trimming and J lost 0 bases, with 8 bases between them. Germline V CDR1 and CDR2: SNHLY, FYNNEI.

The V gene is TRBV18, the J gene TRBJ1-1; no firm D call. The CDR3 consists of 14 residues. Germline V lookup: CDR1 KGHSH, CDR2 LQKENI. V lost 1 base and J 5 bases, leaving 11 bases between the germline ends. CDR3 sequence (DNA): TGTGCCAGCTCACCACTTCAGGAAAGAACTGAAGCTTTCTTT. It translates to CASSPLQERTEAFF.